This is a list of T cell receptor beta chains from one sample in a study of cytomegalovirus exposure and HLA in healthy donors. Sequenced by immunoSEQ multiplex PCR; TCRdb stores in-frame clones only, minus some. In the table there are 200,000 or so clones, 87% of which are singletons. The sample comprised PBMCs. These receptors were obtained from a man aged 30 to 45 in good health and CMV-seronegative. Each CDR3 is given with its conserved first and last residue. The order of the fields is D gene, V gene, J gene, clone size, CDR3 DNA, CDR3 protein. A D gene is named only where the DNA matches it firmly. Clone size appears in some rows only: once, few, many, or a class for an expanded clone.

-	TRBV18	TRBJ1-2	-	TGTGCCAGCTCACCACCACGGGGGGGCGGCTACACCTTC	CASSPPRGGGYTF
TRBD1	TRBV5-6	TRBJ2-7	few	TGTGCCAGCAGCTTGGGGGGACAGTCGAGCTCCTACGAGCAGTACTTC	CASSLGGQSSSYEQYF
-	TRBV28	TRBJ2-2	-	TGTGCCAGCACAGGGCCTACGAACACCGGGGAGCTGTTTTTT	CASTGPTNTGELFF
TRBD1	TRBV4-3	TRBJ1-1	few	TGCGCCAGCAGCCAAGTGGGAGGACAGGGTGCCTACACTGAAGCTTTCTTT	CASSQVGGQGAYTEAFF
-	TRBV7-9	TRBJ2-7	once	TGTTCCAGCAGCGGGACAGGAAATTCCTACGAGCAGTACTTC	CSSSGTGNSYEQYF
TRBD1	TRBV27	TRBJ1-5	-	TGTGCCAGCAGAAACAGGGGCCCTTATCAGCCCCAGCATTTT	CASRNRGPYQPQHF
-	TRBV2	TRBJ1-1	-	TGTGCCAGCAGTGAAGGCAGTAACCATGAAGCTTTCTTT	CASSEGSNHEAFF
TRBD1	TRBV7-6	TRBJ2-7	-	TGTGCCAGCAGCTCACGGACAGGGGGCCCCCACGAGCAGTACTTC	CASSSRTGGPHEQYF
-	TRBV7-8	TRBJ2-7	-	TGTGCCAGCAGCTTAGAAGGCCGGAGCCACGAGCAGTACTTC	CASSLEGRSHEQYF
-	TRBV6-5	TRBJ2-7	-	TGTGCCAGCAGTCCGCAGGTTGCCTACGAGCAGTACTTC	CASSPQVAYEQYF
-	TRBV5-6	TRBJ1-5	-	TGTGCCAGCAGCTTGGGCAGTCAGCCCCAGCATTTT	CASSLGSQPQHF
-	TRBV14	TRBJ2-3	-	TGTGCCAGCAGCGGACAGACCACAGATACGCAGTATTTT	CASSGQTTDTQYF
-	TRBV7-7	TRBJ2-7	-	TGTGCTAGCAGCCATGGCACAGGGTACGAGCAGTACTTC	CASSHGTGYEQYF
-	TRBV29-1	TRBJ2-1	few	TGCAGCGTTTTCAGGTCCTACAATGAGCAGTTCTTC	CSVFRSYNEQFF
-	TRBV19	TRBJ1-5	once	TGTGCCAGTAGTATAATTCCTTCCAGGCATCAGCCCCAGCATTTT	CASSIIPSRHQPQHF
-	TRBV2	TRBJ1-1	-	TGTGCCAGCAGTAAAGATACAGGGACTGAAGCTTTCTTT	CASSKDTGTEAFF
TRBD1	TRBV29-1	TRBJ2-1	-	TGCAGCGTTGACGGGCAGTCTATTACAGGGGATGAGCAGTTCTTC	CSVDGQSITGDEQFF
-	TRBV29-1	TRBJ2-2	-	TGCAGCGTTGTGTCAGACACCGGGGAGCTGTTTTTT	CSVVSDTGELFF
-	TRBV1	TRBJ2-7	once	TGCACCAGCAGCCAAGATCGCCAGGGTAGCCCCTACGAGCAGTACTTC	CTSSQDRQGSPYEQYF
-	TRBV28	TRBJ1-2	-	TGTGCCACCACAGACGGTTGGGGGCGCGTCTATGGCTACACCTTC	CATTDGWGRVYGYTF
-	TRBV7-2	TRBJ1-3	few	TGTGCCAGCAGCTTGGGACCGACTAGAGGATCTGGAAACACCATATATTTT	CASSLGPTRGSGNTIYF
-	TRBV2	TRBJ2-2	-	TGTGCCAGCAGTGAGAGACAAGCCGGGGAGCTGTTTTTT	CASSERQAGELFF
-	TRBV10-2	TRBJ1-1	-	TGCGCCAGCAGTGAGACGGGATCCAAGGGCTACACTGAAGCTTTCTTT	CASSETGSKGYTEAFF
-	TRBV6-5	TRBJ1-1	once	TGTGCCAGCAGTTACTCCCCATCGGACAGTAAAGCTTTCTTT	CASSYSPSDSKAFF
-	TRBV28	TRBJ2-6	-	TGTGCCAGCACCATAGACAGCTCTGGGGCCAACGTCCTGACTTTC	CASTIDSSGANVLTF
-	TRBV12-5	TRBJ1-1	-	TGTGCTAGTGGTTTGGAGAACAGGGTATGGGAAGCTTTCTTT	CASGLENRVWEAFF
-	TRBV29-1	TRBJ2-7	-	TGCAGCGCCGAACGGGACACCCCAGGGGAGCAGTACTTC	CSAERDTPGEQYF
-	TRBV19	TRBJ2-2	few	TGTGCCAGTAGTATCGACGGGGGCACCGGGGAGCTGTTTTTT	CASSIDGGTGELFF
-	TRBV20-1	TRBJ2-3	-	TGCAGTGCTAGCAACATCGATACGCAGTATTTT	CSASNIDTQYF
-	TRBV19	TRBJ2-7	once	TGTGCCAGTACGAACAGTTCCTACGAGCAGTACTTC	CASTNSSYEQYF
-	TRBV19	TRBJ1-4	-	TGTGCCAGTAGTATGGGCCCCCGTGGAACTAATGAAAAACTGTTTTTT	CASSMGPRGTNEKLFF
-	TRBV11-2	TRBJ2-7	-	TGTGCCAGCAGCTTAGGGGAGACCCACGCAAGGGACGAGCAGTACTTC	CASSLGETHARDEQYF
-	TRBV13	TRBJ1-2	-	TGTGCCAGCAGAGTCGGAGGTGTAGGGTTGTTTGGCTACACCTTC	CASRVGGVGLFGYTF
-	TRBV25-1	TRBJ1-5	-	TGTGCCAGCTCCCGACAGGATTCTCAGCCCCAGCATTTT	CASSRQDSQPQHF
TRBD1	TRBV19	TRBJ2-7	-	TGTGCCAGTAGTTATGAGACAGGGGGTTCGTACGAGCAGTACTTC	CASSYETGGSYEQYF
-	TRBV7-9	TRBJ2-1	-	TGTGCCAGCAGCTCACATATGGACTTTGAGTGGTACTCGGTCGATGAGCAGTTCTTC	CASSSHMDFEWYSVDEQFF
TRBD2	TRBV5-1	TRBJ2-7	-	TGCGCCAGCAGCTATCACGGGACTAGTGATTACGAGCAGTACTTC	CASSYHGTSDYEQYF
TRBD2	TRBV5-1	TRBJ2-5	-	TGCGCCAGCAGCTTTCAGACTAGCAGCGAGACCCAGTACTTC	CASSFQTSSETQYF
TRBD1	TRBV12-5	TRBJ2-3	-	TGTGCTAGTGGTGTTGGACAGGGGTCAGATACGCAGTATTTT	CASGVGQGSDTQYF
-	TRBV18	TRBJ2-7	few	TGTGCCAGCTCAGTGGGGGACACACGGAACCTCTACGAGCAGTACTTC	CASSVGDTRNLYEQYF
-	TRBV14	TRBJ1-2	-	TGTGCCAGCAGCCAAGTAAGGGGGTTGGGGGATGGCTACACCTTC	CASSQVRGLGDGYTF
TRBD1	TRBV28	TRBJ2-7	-	TGTGCCAGCAGTACGACAGGGGGTTACTACGAGCAGTACTTC	CASSTTGGYYEQYF
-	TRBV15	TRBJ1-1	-	TGTGCCACCAGCAGAGAACTGGAGCGGAGCACTGAAGCTTTCTTT	CATSRELERSTEAFF
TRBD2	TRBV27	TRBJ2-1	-	TGTGCCAGCAACCAATTCCGGGACTACTCCTACAATGAGCAGTTCTTC	CASNQFRDYSYNEQFF
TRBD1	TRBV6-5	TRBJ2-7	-	TGTGCCAGCAGACCGGGACAGGCAGGTTTGGAGCAGTACTTC	CASRPGQAGLEQYF
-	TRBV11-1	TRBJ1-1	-	TGTGCCAGCAGCCGCCTTACAGGAGCTGAAGCTTTCTTT	CASSRLTGAEAFF
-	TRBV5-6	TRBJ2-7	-	TGTGCCAGCCAAAGAGGACAGATGATTTCCGAGCAGTACTTC	CASQRGQMISEQYF
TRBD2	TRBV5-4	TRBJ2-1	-	TGTGCCAGCAAACCTAGCGGGAGGGCGTCCTACAATGAGCAGTTCTTC	CASKPSGRASYNEQFF
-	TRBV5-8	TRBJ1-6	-	TGTGCCAGCAGCCTCGACAGTTGGAATAATTCACCCCTCCACTTT	CASSLDSWNNSPLHF
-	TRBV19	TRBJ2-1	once	TGTGCCAGTAGTACTCTACCCGCCTCCTACAATGAGCAGTTCTTC	CASSTLPASYNEQFF
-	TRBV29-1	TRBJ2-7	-	TGCAGCTTCCGGGGCTCCTACGAGCAGTACTTC	CSFRGSYEQYF
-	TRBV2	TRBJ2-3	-	TGTGCCAGCAGTGTACAGGGTTCTAGCACAGATACGCAGTATTTT	CASSVQGSSTDTQYF